These 23 T cell receptor beta chains came from one sample sequenced in a study of vaccination and CD4 T cells after COVID-19. Their recognized antigens are unknown. Cultured CD4+ T cells had their DNA profiled by the Oncomine TCR Beta short-read assay. Via MiXCR, TCRdb re-called the PCR reads, giving one row per CDR3 protein. The sample lists roughly 20,000 distinct CDR3 sequences, less than 80% occurring once. This sample's treatment: roughly 10-day PBMC culture with coronavirus spike peptide pools or control peptides (ViraFEST assay). Sequenced material: CD4+ T cells from blood, cultured in vitro, taken before SARS-CoV-2 vaccination. The receptors originated from a human donor who received a COVID-19 vaccine.

The gene calls are TRBV2 and TRBJ2-7, with D possibly being TRBD2 (7 bases). The V and J ends lost 6 bases and 0 bases respectively, with 12 bases between them. This CDR3 comprises 14 residues. The germline CDR1 and CDR2 sequences are SNHLY and FYNNEI. CDR3 in amino acids: CASREGGNSYEQYF. CDR3 DNA: TGTGCCAGCAGGGAGGGGGGGAACTCCTACGAGCAGTACTTC.

The chain uses TRBV24-1 and TRBJ2-3, with 8 bases matching TRBD1. CDR3 length: 15 amino acids. Germline CDR1 and CDR2: KGHDR and SFDVKD. Trimming cost V 4 bases and J 4 bases; bases outside gene matches: 6. In DNA form, the CDR3 reads TGTGCCACCAGTGACCCCGGACAGGGAGCAGATACGCAGTATTTT. It codes for CATSDPGQGADTQYF.

V usage is TRBV20-1 and J usage is TRBJ1-4; D gene ambiguous. The CDR3 spans 14 residues. V was clipped by 1 base and J by 7 bases, with 13 bases between them. The germline CDR1 and CDR2 sequences are DFQATT and SNEGSKA (reference sequence). The CDR3 nucleotides are TGCAGTGCTAGAGTTCAGCGGCAAGGTGAAAAACTGTTTTTT. Amino acids: CSARVQRQGEKLFF.

The V call is TRBV9, the J call TRBJ1-1; 7 bases align to TRBD1. V gave up 3 bases and J gave up 0 bases; unmatched junction bases: 5. The CDR3 runs to 15 residues. The germline V gene has CDR1 SGDLS and CDR2 YYNGEE. CDR3 loop: CASSATGTVNTEAFF. CDR3 DNA: TGTGCCAGCAGCGCAACCGGGACAGTGAACACTGAAGCTTTCTTT.

The rearrangement links TRBV2 to TRBJ1-2; 11 nucleotides match TRBD1. The CDR3 runs 15 residues. Germline trimming cut 2 bases from V and 6 bases from J; bases unmatched to any gene: 5. CDR1 SNHLY and CDR2 FYNNEI come from the germline V gene. The CDR3 region is CASSEIRDRGNGYTF. In nucleotides, the CDR3 is TGTGCCAGCAGTGAAATCCGGGACAGGGGGAATGGCTACACCTTC.

The chain joins TRBV24-1 to TRBJ2-2; 8 bases agree with TRBD1. The ends lost 12 bases at V and 3 bases at J; junction bases unmatched: 5. The CDR3 runs to 13 residues. CDR1 is KGHDR, CDR2 SFDVKD, per germline. CDR3 bases: TGTGCCGCAGGGGGCGGCTACACCGGGGAGCTGTTTTTT. Its translation is CAAGGGYTGELFF.

Here the CDR3 reads CASSVPGLAGGAKNIQYF. The CDR3 region has the DNA TGTGCCAGCAGCGTGCCGGGACTAGCGGGAGGAGCCAAAAACATTCAGTACTTC. The chain carries TRBV5-5 and TRBJ2-4, with 15 bases identical to TRBD2. Germline assignment: CDR1 SGHKS and CDR2 YYEKEE (reference sequence). V lost 4 bases, J lost 0 bases, and 5 bases stayed unmatched. The CDR3 sequence is 18 residues long. Based on the CDR3 plus reference TRBV5-5 and TRBJ2-4, the full variable domain is DAGVTQSPTHLIKTRGQQVTLRCSPISGHKSVSWYQQVLGQGPQFIFQYYEKEERGRGNFPDRFSARQFPNYSSELNVNALLLGDSALYLCASSVPGLAGGAKNIQYFGAGTRLSVL.

This clonotype was detected once. V gene TRBV6-2 or TRBV6-3 combines with J gene TRBJ1-5; D unresolved. The length of the CDR3 is 13 residues. Trimming shortened V by 2 bases and J by 3 bases, and 5 bases separated the two germline ends. CDR1 MNHEY and CDR2 SVGEGT come from the germline V gene. The CDR3 DNA is TGTGCCAGCAGTTACAGGGTCAATCAGCCCCAGCATTTT. Translating it yields CASSYRVNQPQHF.

This clonotype was observed a handful of times. The V call is TRBV7-8, the J call TRBJ2-2; either TRBD1 or TRBD2 may fit D (5 bases each). This CDR3 is 16 amino acids long. The germline V gene has CDR1 SGHVS and CDR2 FQNEAQ. V was shortened by 5 bases and J by 1 base, with 14 bases between the two germline ends. The CDR3 loop reads CASSPSRGLNTGELFF. Written as DNA, the CDR3 is TGTGCCAGCAGCCCCTCTCGGGGCTTGAACACCGGGGAGCTGTTTTTT.

V usage is TRBV27 and J usage is TRBJ2-7; 8 positions match TRBD1. V was clipped by 8 bases and J by 2 bases; unmatched bases: 14. Germline CDR1 and CDR2: MNHEY and SMNVEV (reference sequence). This CDR3 is 16 amino acids long. The CDR3 coding sequence is TGTGCCAGCCGGATAATTCTCGGGACAGGCACCTACGAGCAGTACTTC. Residues: CASRIILGTGTYEQYF.

The chain is built from TRBV20-1 and TRBJ2-5; tentative D call: TRBD2 (6 bases). V was clipped by 1 base and J by 9 bases, with 18 bases between them. CDR1 is DFQATT and CDR2 is SNEGSKA in the germline V gene (reference sequence). This CDR3 comprises 14 residues. The CDR3 sequence is CSARGGLAFSAQYF. CDR3 nucleotide sequence: TGCAGTGCTAGAGGGGGACTGGCATTTTCGGCCCAGTACTTC.

This clonotype was detected a few times. This chain connects TRBV7-8 to TRBJ2-7; D not certain. The CDR3 has 13 residues. Looked up from germline, CDR1 is SGHVS and CDR2 is FQNEAQ. V lost 2 bases to trimming and J lost 4 bases, with 9 bases between them. CDR3 sequence: CASSLTAQYEQYF. CDR3 bases: TGTGCCAGCAGCTTAACAGCGCAGTACGAGCAGTACTTC.

The J gene is TRBJ2-7, the V gene TRBV12-5; 8 bases match TRBD1. Looked up from germline, CDR1 is LGHNT and CDR2 is FRNRAP. V lost 2 bases and J lost 0; bases outside the gene matches: 12. The CDR3 is 18 residues long. The CDR3 protein is CASGLLTAGQDSSYEQYF. CDR3 DNA sequence: TGTGCTAGTGGTTTGTTAACTGCGGGACAGGATAGCTCCTACGAGCAGTACTTC. Complete variable domain (other parts from reference TRBV12-5 and TRBJ2-7): DARVTQTPRHKVTEMGQEVTMRCQPILGHNTVFWYRQTMMQGLELLAYFRNRAPLDDSGMPKDRFSAEMPDATLATLKIQPSEPRDSAVYFCASGLLTAGQDSSYEQYFGPGTRLTVT.

This CDR3 reads CAWNRGTGELFF. For the CDR3, the DNA is TGTGCCTGGAATAGGGGCACCGGGGAGCTGTTTTTT. This chain connects TRBV30 to TRBJ2-2; a weak D match, TRBD1 (5 bases). Germline V CDR1 and CDR2: GTSNPN, SVGIG (reference sequence). The length of the CDR3 is 12 residues. Trimming pared 4 bases from V and 4 bases from J, leaving 7 bases between.

The chain joins TRBV12-3 or TRBV12-4 to TRBJ2-5; 14 bases line up with TRBD2. This CDR3 region has 16 residues. V lost 5 bases, J lost 7 bases, and 9 bases stayed unmatched. The CDR3 spells CASSRGTSGGLGTQYF. The CDR3 bases are TGTGCCAGCAGTAGAGGGACTAGCGGGGGCCTGGGGACCCAGTACTTC.

The rearrangement uses TRBV20-1 and TRBJ2-7, with TRBD2 identical over 10 bases. Losses at the gene ends were 7 bases for V and 3 bases for J; bases not matched to a gene: 9. The CDR3 sequence is 14 residues long. Germline values: CDR1 DFQATT, CDR2 SNEGSKA (reference sequence). CDR3 sequence reads: CSVQRPSGGYEQYF. The CDR3, as DNA: TGCAGTGTCCAGCGTCCTAGCGGGGGCTACGAGCAGTACTTC.

The chain carries TRBV19 and TRBJ1-2; no clear D. CDR1 LNHDA and CDR2 SQIVND come from the germline V gene (reference sequence). V lost 5 bases, J lost 8 bases, and 12 bases lay in between. The CDR3 extends over 12 amino acids. CDR3 DNA sequence: TGTGCCAGTAGTGAGACGGTGGGGGGCTACACCTTC. Protein: CASSETVGGYTF. The full variable domain, completed using reference TRBV19 and TRBJ1-2, is DGGITQSPKYLFRKEGQNVTLSCEQNLNHDAMYWYRQDPGQGLRLIYYSQIVNDFQKGDIAEGYSVSREKKESFPLTVTSAQKNPTAFYLCASSETVGGYTFGSGTRLTVV.

The chain is built from TRBV10-3 and TRBJ2-7; TRBD2 matches 9 bases. V was pared by 4 bases and J by 3 bases, with 4 bases of the junction left unmatched. The CDR3 sequence is 14 residues long. Germline assignment: CDR1 ENHRY and CDR2 SYGVKD. The CDR3, as DNA: TGTGCCATCAGTGTTGGTAGCGGGGGCTACGAGCAGTACTTC. Protein sequence: CAISVGSGGYEQYF.

This chain links TRBV2 with TRBJ1-1; 7 bases agree with TRBD1. V was pared by 6 bases and J by 3 bases, with 7 bases of the junction left unmatched. The length of the CDR3 is 14 residues. From germline, CDR1 is SNHLY and CDR2 FYNNEI. CDR3 loop: CASRVDRADTEAFF. The CDR3, as DNA: TGTGCCAGCAGGGTCGACAGGGCGGACACTGAAGCTTTCTTT. The full variable domain, with the rest looked up from reference TRBV2 and TRBJ1-1, is EPEVTQTPSHQVTQMGQEVILRCVPISNHLYFYWYRQILGQKVEFLVSFYNNEISEKSEIFDDQFSVERPDGSNFTLKIRSTKLEDSAMYFCASRVDRADTEAFFGQGTRLTVV.

This clonotype appeared a few times. V and J are TRBV6-1 and TRBJ2-7; 11 nucleotides line up with TRBD2. J gave up 0 bases and V 6 bases, and 7 bases lay outside the gene matches. CDR3 length: 16 amino acids. Germline assignment: CDR1 MNHNS and CDR2 SASEGT. The CDR3 sequence: CASRLAGDPSSYEQYF. CDR3 bases: TGTGCCAGCAGACTAGCGGGGGACCCCAGCTCCTACGAGCAGTACTTC.

The CDR3 DNA reads TGTGCCACCTCGGACAGGGAAAGAAATGGCTACACCTTC. This codes for CATSDRERNGYTF. The chain couples TRBV24-1 to TRBJ1-2; 8 bases are a match to TRBD1. Trimming at V came to 9 bases and at J to 6 bases, leaving 8 bases not matched to a gene. Germline CDR1 reads KGHDR; CDR2 reads SFDVKD. The length of the CDR3 is 13 residues.

CDR3 residues: CASSVNGGSTEAFF. The CDR3 nucleotides read TGTGCCAGCAGTGTTAACGGGGGGAGCACTGAAGCTTTCTTT. The chain employs TRBV6-4 and TRBJ1-1, with D perhaps matching TRBD1 (5 bases). V was shortened by 4 bases and J by 4 bases, with 13 bases between the two germline ends. The CDR3 is 14 residues long. Germline CDR1 and CDR2: MRHNA and SNTAGT.

This clonotype was observed a handful of times. The chain carries TRBV6-1 and TRBJ1-5, with 7 bases matching TRBD1. CDR3 size: 16 residues. V shed 5 bases and J 4 bases; nucleotides not matched to a gene: 11. CDR1 is MNHNS and CDR2 is SASEGT in the germline V gene. DNA of the CDR3: TGTGCCAGCAGTCTACCAAACAGGGGCAGGAATCAGCCCCAGCATTTT. It yields the protein CASSLPNRGRNQPQHF.